The sequence of this TCR beta chain was determined in a study of cytomegalovirus exposure and HLA in healthy donors. Findings and caveats of the study: Cytomegalovirus-associated status was assigned to some 180 TCR beta chains. Among immune exposure information, only CMV serostatus was available.

PCR employed 60 Vbeta and 13 Jbeta primers. Per the original data handling: Per a later analysis, the number of unique TCR beta chains was approximately 80 million, of which 9 million to 14 million were shared. Only in-frame clones appear in the TCRdb table, and some are missing; sequencing was by immunoSEQ multiplex PCR. V and J calls and clone size come straight from that table; D and trimming were deduced from the DNA. The repertoire includes 170,000 or so clones, around 80% of them detected once, and roughly 3.6% sits in the top ten. Remarks on this clone: The antigen remains undetermined.

This CDR3 spans 14 amino acids. The germline V gene has CDR1 SNHLY and CDR2 FYNNEI. Trimming shortened V by 2 bases and J by 4 bases, and 12 bases separated the two germline ends. The V call is TRBV2, the J call TRBJ2-7; D is perhaps TRBD1 (6 bases). Sequenced sample: PBMCs. This receptor was identified in a woman between 55 and 75 years old in good health and CMV-seropositive. CDR3 region: CASSESTGLYEQYF. In DNA form, the CDR3 reads TGTGCCAGCAGTGAATCGACAGGATTATACGAGCAGTACTTC.